A single sample gave rise to the 12 T cell receptor beta chains below, sequenced in a study of beta chain features in type 1 diabetes. Study observations and caveats: Moderate but significant shortening of TCRB CDR3s was recorded in all four CD4+ subsets from Type 1 diabetes patients.

cDNA synthesis used the whole RNA isolate, giving expressed TCRB sequences. The assay was immunoSEQ multiplex PCR, and TCRdb's table has in-frame clones only and misses some. The sample holds about 360,000 clones, roughly 12% seen once. No antigen is known for these receptors. The material sequenced was naive CD4+ T cells from blood. The receptor source for this set is a woman aged 18-29 years with type 1 diabetes.

This chain uses TRBV7-2 with TRBJ1-1; 9 nucleotides agree with TRBD1. The length of the CDR3 is 17 residues. The germline V gene encodes CDR1 SGHTA and CDR2 FQGNSA. V shed 4 bases and J 6 bases; nucleotides not matched to a gene: 15. Here the CDR3 reads CASSSIRQQGAFAEAFF. The CDR3 DNA is TGTGCCAGCAGCTCAATAAGACAACAGGGGGCATTCGCTGAAGCTTTCTTT.

This clone was seen more than once but under ten times. The V gene is TRBV7-2, the J gene TRBJ2-5, with unresolved D. The CDR3 contains 14 residues. Germline values: CDR1 SGHTA, CDR2 FQGNSA. Deletions cut 1 base from V and 5 bases from J, with 11 bases between. The CDR3 region has the DNA TGTGCCAGCAGCTTAGGGGCAGTCAGGGAGACCCAGTACTTC. Amino acids: CASSLGAVRETQYF.

Only a few counts were recorded for this clone. This CDR3 is CASSERDSEAFF. CDR3 sequence (DNA): TGTGCCAGCAGTGAACGGGACAGCGAAGCTTTCTTT. J is TRBJ1-1 and V is TRBV2, with 7 bases matching TRBD1. With 2 bases clipped from V and 8 bases from J, the junction kept 2 bases outside the gene matches. The CDR3 runs 12 residues. The V gene's germline CDR1 is SNHLY and CDR2 FYNNEI.

V is TRBV10-2 and J is TRBJ1-2; D is perhaps TRBD1 (6 bases). V dropped 6 bases and J dropped 6 bases, with 17 bases sitting between them. The germline gives CDR1 WSHSY, CDR2 SAAADI. CDR3 size: 14 residues. The CDR3 nucleotides are TGCGCCAGCAGCGCAAAAGGGGGACTAAATGGCTACACCTTC. Translating gives CASSAKGGLNGYTF.

This sequence joins TRBV30 and TRBJ2-6, with D possibly matching TRBD2 (5 bases). The CDR3 runs 18 residues. The ends were cut back, 0 bases at V and 4 bases at J, with 19 bases in the middle. CDR1 and CDR2 (germline): GTSNPN, SVGIG (reference sequence). The CDR3 DNA reads TGTGCCTGGAGTGTAATACGAGGGCGATTTGGGGGGGCCAACGTCCTGACTTTC. This encodes CAWSVIRGRFGGANVLTF.

This clone has only a few counts. The chain joins TRBV15 to TRBJ1-5; the D is unclear. The germline V gene encodes CDR1 LNHNV and CDR2 YYDKDF (reference sequence). The CDR3 extends over 13 amino acids. Trimming left V 0 bases short and J 6 bases short, with 6 bases between. CDR3 nucleotide sequence: TGTGCCACCAGCAGAGAGGCGGGTCAGCCCCAGCATTTT. This gives the protein CATSREAGQPQHF. The full variable domain, rest sourced from reference TRBV15 and TRBJ1-5, is DAMVIQNPRYQVTQFGKPVTLSCSQTLNHNVMYWYQQKSSQAPKLLFHYYDKDFNNEADTPDNFQSRRPNTSFCFLDIRSPGLGDTAMYLCATSREAGQPQHFGDGTRLSIL.

This clone was detected only a few times. The CDR3 DNA sequence: TGTGCCAGCAGTCCACGAAGAACAGGGAGCCAGCCCCAGCATTTT. Translated: CASSPRRTGSQPQHF. This chain connects TRBV28 to TRBJ1-5; the D gene is possibly TRBD1 (6 bases). CDR3 length equals 15 residues. The germline V gene has CDR1 MDHEN and CDR2 SYDVKM. Trimming pared 5 bases from V and 7 bases from J, leaving 18 bases between.

This clone was picked up a small number of times. The rearrangement uses TRBV5-4 and TRBJ2-1, with TRBD2 matching over 11 bases. Trimming took 0 bases from V and 6 from J; bases not matched to a gene: 5. CDR1 SGHNT and CDR2 YYREEE come from the germline V gene (reference sequence). The CDR3 runs to 16 residues. CDR3 sequence (DNA): TGTGCCAGCAGCTTGGCCGGGACTAGCGGTTTCAATGAGCAGTTCTTC. Translation gives CASSLAGTSGFNEQFF.

The chain combines TRBV30 with TRBJ2-2; D is unresolved. The germline CDR1 and CDR2 sequences are GTSNPN and SVGIG (reference sequence). The CDR3 totals 14 residues. The V and J ends lost 0 bases and 3 bases respectively, with 8 bases between them. CDR3 nucleotide sequence: TGTGCCTGGAGTGTTAGCTCTTACACCGGGGAGCTGTTTTTT. Protein product: CAWSVSSYTGELFF. The complete variable domain, with remaining parts taken from reference TRBV30 and TRBJ2-2, reads SQTIHQWPATLVQPVGSPLSLECTVEGTSNPNLYWYRQAAGRGLQLLFYSVGIGQISSEVPQNLSASRPQDRQFILSSKKLLLSDSGFYLCAWSVSSYTGELFFGEGSRLTVL.

The gene calls are TRBV30 and TRBJ2-7, with D perhaps TRBD2 (5 bases). The CDR3 runs 15 residues. Trimming took 3 bases from V and 0 from J, leaving 15 bases between them. Germline CDR1 GTSNPN, CDR2 SVGIG (reference sequence). The CDR3 DNA is TGTGCCTGGAGCCCCGCGGGCCCAGTCTCCTACGAGCAGTACTTC. Translation: CAWSPAGPVSYEQYF.

The gene calls are TRBV2 and TRBJ1-2; 8 bases are shared with TRBD1. This CDR3 contains 13 residues. In germline, CDR1 is SNHLY, CDR2 FYNNEI. V trimming: 6 bases; J trimming: 3 bases; junction bases outside the gene matches: 3. The CDR3 DNA reads TGTGCCAGCAGGCAGACAGGGGACTATGGCTACACCTTC. Its protein product is CASRQTGDYGYTF.

This clone has more than one count but fewer than ten. This chain uses TRBV25-1 with TRBJ1-1, with TRBD1 identical over 8 bases. Losses at the gene ends were 1 base for V and 3 bases for J; bases not matched to a gene: 4. From germline, CDR1 is MGHDK and CDR2 SYGVNS. The CDR3 totals 15 residues. The CDR3 loop reads CASSELTGGDTEAFF. DNA for the CDR3: TGTGCCAGCAGTGAATTAACAGGGGGGGACACTGAAGCTTTCTTT.